Below are 28 T cell receptor beta chains sequenced from a single sample in a study of OX40 agonist ivuxolimab in advanced cancers. The table came from immunoSEQ multiplex PCR; TCRdb's copy has only in-frame clones and leaves some out. The sample carries 85,000 to 95,000 clones, 75% to 90% recorded once. This material consisted of CD4+ or CD8+ T cells sorted from blood, taken in a trial of the OX40 agonist ivuxolimab. Receptors were obtained from an adult with an advanced solid tumor such as melanoma, head and neck, liver or kidney cancer.

In its sample, this clone was seen once. This same CDR3 is encoded by further DNA sequences in the sample. The genes are TRBV30 and TRBJ1-2; unclear D gene. V dropped 5 bases and J dropped 5 bases, with 15 bases sitting between them. The CDR3 runs to 13 residues. Germline CDR1 and CDR2: GTSNPN and SVGIG (reference sequence). The CDR3 spells CAWGRDRPYGYTF. CDR3 nucleotides: TGTGCCTGGGGGCGGGATAGACCGTATGGCTACACCTTC. Supplemented by reference TRBV30 and TRBJ1-2, the full variable domain reads SQTIHQWPATLVQPVGSPLSLECTVEGTSNPNLYWYRQAAGRGLQLLFYSVGIGQISSEVPQNLSASRPQDRQFILSSKKLLLSDSGFYLCAWGRDRPYGYTFGSGTRLTVV.

This clone is a singleton in its sample. The chain combines TRBV11-2 with TRBJ1-2, with 8 bases identical to TRBD1. The CDR3 has 16 amino acids. Trimming took 5 bases from V and 5 from J; bases not matched to a gene: 13. Germline CDR1 and CDR2: SGHAT and FQNNGV. The CDR3 reads CASSNPTRGHRYGYTF. The CDR3, as DNA: TGTGCCAGCAGCAATCCTACCAGGGGGCACAGATATGGCTACACCTTC.

The V gene is TRBV5-1, the J gene TRBJ1-4; D perhaps matches TRBD1 (5 bases). CDR3 size: 14 residues. Germline CDR1 and CDR2: SGHRS and YFSETQ. V lost 4 bases, J lost 5 bases, and 12 bases lay in between. The CDR3, as DNA: TGCGCCAGCAGCCCCGGGACGAACAATGAAAAACTGTTTTTT. This translates into CASSPGTNNEKLFF.

The rearrangement uses TRBV19 and TRBJ2-1, with unresolved D. In germline, CDR1 is LNHDA, CDR2 SQIVND (reference sequence). CDR3 length: 16 amino acids. V lost 2 bases and J lost 2, with 13 bases in between. The CDR3 region is CASSISRIGPYNEQFF. CDR3 sequence (DNA): TGTGCCAGTAGTATATCGAGAATTGGCCCCTACAATGAGCAGTTCTTC.

The genes are TRBV5-6 and TRBJ2-5, with 12 bases fitting TRBD2. The CDR3 is 13 residues long. Trimming at V came to 5 bases and at J to 9 bases, leaving 5 bases not matched to a gene. Germline V gives CDR1 SGHDT, CDR2 YYEEEE. The CDR3 is CASRRLAGAAQYF. The CDR3 nucleotides read TGTGCCAGCAGGAGACTAGCGGGAGCGGCCCAGTACTTC.

CDR3 DNA sequence: TGTGCCAGCAGTCCTGTGGCACCCCTATCAGGGGATACGCAGTATTTT. This translates into CASSPVAPLSGDTQYF. The chain recombines TRBV28 with TRBJ2-3; a weak D match, TRBD1 (5 bases). This CDR3 is 16 amino acids long. V was clipped by 5 bases and J by 6 bases, with 21 bases between them. Germline V gene lookup returns CDR1 MDHEN and CDR2 SYDVKM. The whole variable domain, filled in from reference TRBV28 and TRBJ2-3, reads DVKVTQSSRYLVKRTGEKVFLECVQDMDHENMFWYRQDPGLGLRLIYFSYDVKMKEKGDIPEGYSVSREKKERFSLILESASTNQTSMYLCASSPVAPLSGDTQYFGPGTRLTVL.

As for this clone: Mismatch with germline at one junction end may stem from a read error. V and J are TRBV11-2 and TRBJ2-7, with D perhaps assigned TRBD1 or TRBD2 (6 bases each). The CDR3 covers 15 residues. Germline V gives CDR1 SGHAT, CDR2 FQNNGV. The CDR3: CASSEVGGYHHEQYF. For the CDR3, the DNA is TGCGCCAGCAGCGAGGTCGGGGGCTATCACCACGAGCAGTACTTC. The variable domain in full, with the rest retrieved from reference TRBV11-2 and TRBJ2-7, is EAGVAQSPRYKIIEKRQSVAFWCNPISGHATLYWYQQILGQGPKLLIQFQNNGVVDDSQLPKDRFSAERLKGVDSTLKIQPAKLEDSAVYLCASSEVGGYHHEQYFGPGTRLTVT.

This chain links TRBV6-6 with TRBJ1-2; 7 nucleotides agree with TRBD1. The CDR3 spans 16 residues. In germline, CDR1 is MNHNY, CDR2 SVGAGI (reference sequence). V lost 7 bases to trimming and J lost 4 bases; unmatched junction nucleotides: 15. The CDR3 coding sequence is TGTGCCAGCACCCGAACAGGGGTCCAAGGACTCTATGGCTACACCTTC. This codes for CASTRTGVQGLYGYTF.

This chain links TRBV27 with TRBJ2-4; D gene unclear. Germline lookup yields CDR1 MNHEY and CDR2 SMNVEV (reference sequence). V gave up 5 bases and J gave up 1 base, with 18 bases separating them. The CDR3 loop spans 17 amino acids. The CDR3 sequence is CASSPRVGGVAKNIQYF. The CDR3 coding sequence is TGTGCCAGCAGTCCCCGCGTAGGTGGGGTGGCCAAAAACATTCAGTACTTC.

A single count supports this clone. The V call is TRBV4-3, the J call TRBJ1-5, with no clear D. This CDR3 spans 13 amino acids. Trimming removed 4 bases from V and 5 bases from J, with 9 bases in between. The germline V gene encodes CDR1 LGHNA and CDR2 YSLEER. This CDR3 reads CASSRRADQPQHF. The CDR3 nucleotides are TGCGCCAGCAGCCGACGAGCGGATCAGCCCCAGCATTTT.

The rearrangement links TRBV19 to TRBJ1-6; the D gene is possibly TRBD1 (5 bases). V was trimmed by 8 bases and J by 6 bases, leaving 11 bases between them. In germline, CDR1 is LNHDA, CDR2 SQIVND (reference sequence). This CDR3 contains 13 residues. The CDR3 DNA reads TGTGCCAGTGCGACAGCGAGTAATTCACCCCTCCACTTT. Protein: CASATASNSPLHF.

The chain couples TRBV5-1 to TRBJ1-3; D is ambiguous. Germline-derived CDR1 and CDR2 are SGHRS and YFSETQ. The CDR3 consists of 14 residues. The germline V and J ends were trimmed by 1 base and 2 bases, with 7 bases remaining between them. The CDR3 here is CASSLTATGNTIYF. CDR3 DNA sequence: TGCGCCAGCAGCTTGACAGCAACTGGAAACACCATATATTTT.

In DNA, the CDR3 is TGTGCCAGCTCACCGACGCTGAATAGCAATCAGCCCCAGCATTTT. As protein: CASSPTLNSNQPQHF. The chain couples TRBV18 to TRBJ1-5, with unresolved D. The V end was cut by 3 bases, the J end by 0 bases, with 9 bases between. Germline CDR1 KGHSH, CDR2 LQKENI. The CDR3 extends over 15 amino acids.

The rearrangement links TRBV4-3 to TRBJ2-7; no reliable D call. In germline, CDR1 is LGHNA, CDR2 YSLEER. V lost 0 bases, J lost 1 base, and 16 bases lay in between. The CDR3 loop spans 17 amino acids. The CDR3 spells CASSQEQSLSASYEQYF. The CDR3 DNA sequence: TGCGCCAGCAGCCAAGAACAGAGCCTATCAGCGTCCTACGAGCAGTACTTC.

The chain has TRBV7-2 and TRBJ2-7, with D possibly being TRBD1 (6 bases). The CDR3 has 12 residues. V dropped 5 bases and J dropped 9 bases, with 14 bases sitting between them. Germline V gene sequence: CDR1 SGHTA, CDR2 FQGNSA. Written as DNA, the CDR3 is TGTGCCAGCAGCGTCTTACAGGGTTCGCAGTACTTC. Translation gives CASSVLQGSQYF.

The table lists this clone with a count of one. The chain combines TRBV6-1 with TRBJ1-6; D gene ambiguous. Germline loops: CDR1 MNHNS, CDR2 SASEGT. The CDR3 length is 17 residues. Between the trimmed V and J ends, which lost 4 bases and 0 bases, there was a span of 13 bases. CDR3 residues: CASSGRIGSSYNSPLHF. As DNA, the CDR3 is TGTGCCAGCAGTGGTCGGATAGGAAGCTCCTATAATTCACCCCTCCACTTT.

The CDR3 DNA sequence: TGTGCCAGCAGTCTCGGGAGGGACAGGGGAAGGACTGAAGCTTTCTTT. Amino acids: CASSLGRDRGRTEAFF. The genes are TRBV28 and TRBJ1-1, with 10 bases matching TRBD1. The CDR3 has 16 amino acids. Germline V gene sequence: CDR1 MDHEN, CDR2 SYDVKM. V lost 5 bases to trimming and J lost 5 bases; unmatched junction nucleotides: 11.

This clone was seen a single time. V gene TRBV28 combines with J gene TRBJ2-7; TRBD2 might be the D (6 bases). The germline V and J ends were trimmed by 3 bases and 4 bases, with 13 bases remaining between them. CDR1 MDHEN and CDR2 SYDVKM come from the germline V gene. CDR3 size: 14 residues. As DNA, the CDR3 is TGTGCCAGCAGTTTCGGGGGTTACCCGTACGAGCAGTACTTC. This codes for CASSFGGYPYEQYF.

The chain uses TRBV18 and TRBJ1-1, with D tentatively TRBD1 (5 bases). The V end lost 3 bases, the J end lost 2 bases, and 13 bases lay between the germline ends. The germline V gene has CDR1 KGHSH and CDR2 LQKENI. This CDR3 region has 15 residues. The CDR3 sequence is CASSPSFTGNTEAFF. CDR3 DNA sequence: TGTGCCAGCTCACCCTCATTTACAGGCAACACTGAAGCTTTCTTT. Complete variable domain (other parts from reference TRBV18 and TRBJ1-1): NAGVMQNPRHLVRRRGQEARLRCSPMKGHSHVYWYRQLPEEGLKFMVYLQKENIIDESGMPKERFSAEFPKEGPSILRIQQVVRGDSAAYFCASSPSFTGNTEAFFGQGTRLTVV.

V usage is TRBV15 and J usage is TRBJ1-2; unclear D gene. The CDR3 has 12 amino acids. CDR1 is LNHNV and CDR2 is YYDKDF in the germline V gene (reference sequence). V was pared by 0 bases and J by 4 bases, with 3 bases between. The CDR3 sequence is CATSRDTYGYTF. The CDR3 DNA is TGTGCCACCAGCAGAGACACCTATGGCTACACCTTC.

This clone came up a few times. This sequence joins TRBV30 and TRBJ2-5; D might be TRBD1 (6 bases). CDR3 length equals 14 residues. Trimming cost V 1 base and J 2 bases, with 11 bases left between them. From germline, CDR1 is GTSNPN and CDR2 SVGIG (reference sequence). The CDR3 loop reads CAWSAGTHQETQYF. CDR3 coding DNA: TGTGCCTGGAGTGCCGGGACACATCAAGAGACCCAGTACTTC.

V gene TRBV2 combines with J gene TRBJ2-7; D uncertain. Germline assignment: CDR1 SNHLY and CDR2 FYNNEI. This CDR3 is built from 12 residues. The V gene lost 2 bases and the J gene lost 1 base, with 3 bases spanning the gap. The CDR3 DNA reads TGTGCCAGCAGTGAAACTTCCTACGAGCAGTACTTC. It encodes CASSETSYEQYF. Combining the CDR3 with reference TRBV2 and TRBJ2-7 gives the whole variable domain EPEVTQTPSHQVTQMGQEVILRCVPISNHLYFYWYRQILGQKVEFLVSFYNNEISEKSEIFDDQFSVERPDGSNFTLKIRSTKLEDSAMYFCASSETSYEQYFGPGTRLTVT.

The chain has TRBV6-1 and TRBJ1-3; 7 positions agree with TRBD1. The CDR3 length is 18 residues. The germline CDR1 and CDR2 sequences are MNHNS and SASEGT. Unmatched junction bases numbered 10, after V lost 0 bases and J lost 2 bases. The CDR3 nucleotides read TGTGCCAGCAGTGAAGCCCAAGCGATAGGGGGCCCTGGAAACACCATATATTTT. Residues: CASSEAQAIGGPGNTIYF.

V usage is TRBV7-2 and J usage is TRBJ1-5; no clear D gene. This CDR3 comprises 14 residues. Germline loops: CDR1 SGHTA, CDR2 FQGNSA. Trimming removed 4 bases from V and 3 bases from J, with 10 bases in between. Here the CDR3 DNA reads TGTGCCAGCAGCTCGGCGCAGAACAATCAGCCCCAGCATTTT. Translating it yields CASSSAQNNQPQHF.

The V and J genes are TRBV2 and TRBJ1-2; D is ambiguous. The V end was cut by 5 bases, the J end by 2 bases, with 15 bases between. The germline V gene has CDR1 SNHLY and CDR2 FYNNEI. The CDR3 loop spans 15 amino acids. CDR3 sequence reads: CASSYDPMGNYGYTF. Here the CDR3 DNA reads TGTGCCAGCAGTTATGACCCCATGGGCAACTATGGCTACACCTTC.

This clone turned up a few times. The V call is TRBV19, the J call TRBJ2-3; the D gene is possibly TRBD1 (5 bases). This CDR3 has 15 residues. CDR1 is LNHDA and CDR2 is SQIVND in the germline V gene (reference sequence). V dropped 4 bases and J dropped 1 base, with 12 bases sitting between them. The CDR3 protein is CASSKQVLGTDTQYF. The CDR3 nucleotides read TGTGCCAGTAGTAAACAGGTATTGGGCACAGATACGCAGTATTTT.

The chain carries TRBV30 and TRBJ1-1, with D possibly matching TRBD1 (6 bases). Germline values: CDR1 GTSNPN, CDR2 SVGIG (reference sequence). The CDR3 is 15 residues long. V shed 4 bases and J shed 8 bases, with 23 bases lying between them. The CDR3 protein is CAWIGYVSGRGEAFF. CDR3 bases: TGTGCCTGGATTGGTTACGTTTCAGGGAGGGGGGAAGCTTTCTTT. Looking up the rest from reference TRBV30 and TRBJ1-1 gives the full variable domain: SQTIHQWPATLVQPVGSPLSLECTVEGTSNPNLYWYRQAAGRGLQLLFYSVGIGQISSEVPQNLSASRPQDRQFILSSKKLLLSDSGFYLCAWIGYVSGRGEAFFGQGTRLTVV.

This clone was seen a single time. The chain couples TRBV5-4 to TRBJ2-3; TRBD1 or TRBD2 may be the D gene (5 bases each). This CDR3 has 16 residues. V was trimmed by 4 bases and J by 1 base, leaving 16 bases between them. The V gene's germline CDR1 is SGHNT and CDR2 YYREEE (reference sequence). The CDR3 protein is CASSHGGAGRTDTQYF. In nucleotides, the CDR3 is TGTGCCAGCAGCCATGGTGGGGCGGGCCGCACAGATACGCAGTATTTT.